This paragraph reports one T cell receptor (beta chain). The target antigen is unknown. This record belongs to a study of cytotoxic CD8 clonotypes in ibrutinib-treated CLL. As for the study in general: The average sample held roughly 240,000 productive templates and 87,000 or so productive rearrangements.

In germline, CDR1 is SGDLS, CDR2 YYNGEE. V was cut by 0 bases and J by 0 bases, with 9 bases left in between. The CDR3 spans 15 residues. Some clones are missing from TCRdb's copy, which holds only in-frame ones; the method was immunoSEQ multiplex PCR. This sample has approximately 330,000 clones, with approximately 80% found just once. Broader study findings: The study found public clonotypes uncommon, contracting or stable on treatment.

V usage is TRBV9 and J usage is TRBJ2-5; D gene unclear. This TCR was sampled from a human donor with chronic lymphocytic leukemia. The material sequenced was PBMCs, taken before ibrutinib treatment. The CDR3 DNA sequence: TGTGCCAGCAGCGTAGAGGCCCTGTACCAAGAGACCCAGTACTTC. This codes for CASSVEALYQETQYF.